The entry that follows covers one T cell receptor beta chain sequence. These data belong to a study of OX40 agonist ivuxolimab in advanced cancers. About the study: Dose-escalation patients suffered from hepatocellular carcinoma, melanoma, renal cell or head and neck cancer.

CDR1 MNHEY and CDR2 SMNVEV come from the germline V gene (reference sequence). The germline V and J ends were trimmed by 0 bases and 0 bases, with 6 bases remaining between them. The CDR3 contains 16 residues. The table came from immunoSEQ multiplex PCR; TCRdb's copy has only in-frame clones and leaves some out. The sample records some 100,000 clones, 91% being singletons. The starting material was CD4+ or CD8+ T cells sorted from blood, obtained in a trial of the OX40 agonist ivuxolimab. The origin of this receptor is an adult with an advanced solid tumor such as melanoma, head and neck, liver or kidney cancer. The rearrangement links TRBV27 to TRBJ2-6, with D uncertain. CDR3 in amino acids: CASSLSWSSGANVLTF. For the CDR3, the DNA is TGTGCCAGCAGTTTATCTTGGAGCTCTGGGGCCAACGTCCTGACTTTC.